Below are 17 T cell receptor beta chains sequenced from a single sample in a study of blood T cell repertoires in COVID-19 (dated by TCRdb to about 2020). Library preparation used the immunoSEQ multiplex PCR assay. This immuneACCESS table, as held by TCRdb, lists in-frame sequences with V and J called but not all clones. Of the missing ones, under half trace to an unresolved V gene in checked studies; the others have no known cause. Present in this sample are 100,000 to 150,000 clones, about 85% of which were seen just once. Of the sample, 25% to 30% is held by the ten largest clones. The sample taken for sequencing was peripheral blood. These receptors were taken from a woman over 75 with acute or convalescent COVID-19.

The sample holds a few counts of this clone. The chain joins TRBV7-2 to TRBJ2-7, with 13 nucleotides matching TRBD2. Germline CDR1 and CDR2: SGHTA and FQGNSA. V lost 6 bases, J lost 3 bases, and 5 bases stayed unmatched. This CDR3 is 15 amino acids long. CDR3 region: CASSPRLAGGYEQYF. In DNA, the CDR3 is TGTGCCAGCAGTCCCCGACTAGCGGGGGGCTACGAGCAGTACTTC.

The chain recombines TRBV29-1 with TRBJ2-3; D possibly corresponds to TRBD1 (6 bases). Germline values: CDR1 SQVTM, CDR2 ANQGSEA. The ends were cut back, 2 bases at V and 4 bases at J, with 13 bases in the middle. The CDR3 consists of 14 residues. CDR3 sequence: CSVEMAGVADTQYF. CDR3 bases: TGCAGCGTTGAAATGGCAGGGGTGGCAGATACGCAGTATTTT.

The chain employs TRBV24-1 and TRBJ2-3, with TRBD2 matching 14 bases. V dropped 3 bases and J dropped 5; count of bases not matched to a gene: 9. CDR3 length: 18 residues. Germline V gene lookup returns CDR1 KGHDR and CDR2 SFDVKD. CDR3 loop: CATSDRSTSGGAVDTQYF. The CDR3 DNA reads as TGTGCCACCAGTGATCGCTCGACTAGCGGGGGGGCAGTAGATACGCAGTATTTT.

The CDR3 DNA reads TGTGCCAGAAGCCCCGGAGGAAACCGACGTATTAATCAGCCCCAGCATTTT. Protein sequence: CARSPGGNRRINQPQHF. The chain recombines TRBV5-3 with TRBJ1-5; no clear D. TRBV5-3 has ORF status, its function being uncertain. The CDR3 contains 17 residues. Deletions cut 4 bases from V and 4 bases from J, with 21 bases between.

The chain combines TRBV19 with TRBJ1-2, with TRBD1 identical over 8 bases. The V gene's germline CDR1 is LNHDA and CDR2 SQIVND (reference sequence). The CDR3 contains 15 residues. With 8 bases clipped from V and 8 bases from J, the junction kept 16 bases outside the gene matches. As DNA, the CDR3 is TGTGCCAGTCACCCGGAGGGGGCCAGGGGGCGCGGCTACACCTTC. The encoded protein is CASHPEGARGRGYTF. Complete variable domain (other parts from reference TRBV19 and TRBJ1-2): DGGITQSPKYLFRKEGQNVTLSCEQNLNHDAMYWYRQDPGQGLRLIYYSQIVNDFQKGDIAEGYSVSREKKESFPLTVTSAQKNPTAFYLCASHPEGARGRGYTFGSGTRLTVV.

This clone was seen a single time. The chain joins TRBV5-1 to TRBJ2-5; D perhaps matches TRBD2 (6 bases). CDR1 is SGHRS and CDR2 is YFSETQ in the germline V gene. V shed 6 bases and J shed 9 bases, with 21 bases lying between them. The CDR3 covers 14 residues. The CDR3 DNA follows: TGCGCCAGCACCTTAGGTACGGAGACGGGGGCCCAGTACTTC. Translating gives CASTLGTETGAQYF.

CDR3 coding DNA: TGTGCAGTCAAGCCCAGGGAGGGAACTGAAGCTTTCTTT. This encodes CAVKPREGTEAFF. V is TRBV2 and J is TRBJ1-1; a possible D gene is TRBD1 (5 bases). Per germline, CDR1 SNHLY and CDR2 FYNNEI. This CDR3 is built from 13 residues.

CDR3 in amino acids: CASSLGAGREPQHF. In DNA, the CDR3 is TGTGCCAGCAGCTTAGGGGCTGGGAGGGAGCCCCAGCATTTT. The J gene is TRBJ1-5, the V gene TRBV11-2; D not resolved. CDR3 size: 14 residues. Germline assignment: CDR1 SGHAT and CDR2 FQNNGV. Between the trimmed V and J ends, which lost 1 base and 8 bases, there was a span of 12 bases.

This chain links TRBV29-1 with TRBJ2-5, with D unclear. The germline V gene encodes CDR1 SQVTM and CDR2 ANQGSEA. The CDR3 has 12 residues. Trimming removed 2 bases at V and 5 bases at J, with 9 bases between. CDR3 in amino acids: CSVEIVRETQYF. CDR3 DNA sequence: TGCAGCGTTGAAATTGTCCGGGAGACCCAGTACTTC. The entire variable domain, with the rest obtained from reference TRBV29-1 and TRBJ2-5, is as follows: SAVISQKPSRDICQRGTSLTIQCQVDSQVTMMFWYRQQPGQSLTLIATANQGSEATYESGFVIDKFPISRPNLTFSTLTVSNMSPEDSSIYLCSVEIVRETQYFGPGTRLLVL.

The chain employs TRBV5-1 and TRBJ1-5; no clear D gene. Trimming removed 3 bases at V and 7 bases at J, with 11 bases between. Germline CDR1 reads SGHRS; CDR2 reads YFSETQ. The CDR3 extends over 13 amino acids. CDR3 in DNA: TGCGCCAGCAGCTCAAACGGGGAGCAGCCCCAGCATTTT. Amino acid sequence: CASSSNGEQPQHF.

V gene TRBV24-1 combines with J gene TRBJ2-1; unclear D gene. In germline, CDR1 is KGHDR, CDR2 SFDVKD. This CDR3 has 14 residues. Trimming left V 5 bases short and J 6 bases short, with 13 bases between. The CDR3 DNA is TGTGCCACCAGTGGACGCAGGCCCAGCAATGAGCAGTTCTTC. Its protein is CATSGRRPSNEQFF.

The chain recombines TRBV27 with TRBJ1-1, with D unclear. The CDR3 is 14 residues long. Germline lookup yields CDR1 MNHEY and CDR2 SMNVEV (reference sequence). The V and J ends lost 1 base and 5 bases respectively, with 11 bases between them. DNA for the CDR3: TGTGCCAGCAGTTTATTCGGGGAGAAAACTGAAGCTTTCTTT. It specifies CASSLFGEKTEAFF.

The J gene is TRBJ1-1, the V gene TRBV12-5, with TRBD1 identical over 7 bases. This CDR3 comprises 16 residues. The V gene's germline CDR1 is LGHNT and CDR2 FRNRAP. The J segment lost 4 bases and the V segment lost 2 bases, leaving 10 bases of the junction unmatched. CDR3 in amino acids: CASGLMTGSTGTEAFF. CDR3 nucleotides: TGTGCTAGTGGTTTGATGACAGGGAGTACTGGCACTGAAGCTTTCTTT.

The rearrangement links TRBV11-3 to TRBJ1-5; 8 nucleotides match TRBD1. CDR3 length equals 17 residues. V trimming: 1 base; J trimming: 6 bases; junction bases outside the gene matches: 11. CDR1 SGHNT and CDR2 YENEEA come from the germline V gene. DNA for the CDR3: TGTGCCAGCAGCTTAGTGGGAACCGGGACAGGCGTTCAGCCCCAGCATTTT. This gives the protein CASSLVGTGTGVQPQHF.

CDR3 in amino acids: CASSLGLPGWYEQYF. DNA for the CDR3: TGCGCCAGCAGCTTAGGGCTACCAGGGTGGTACGAGCAGTACTTC. The chain links TRBV5-1 to TRBJ2-7; TRBD1 might be the D (5 bases). Per germline, CDR1 SGHRS and CDR2 YFSETQ. With 2 bases removed from V and 4 bases from J, the gap between germline ends came to 16 bases. The length of the CDR3 is 15 residues.

The chain recombines TRBV4-1 with TRBJ1-2; 7 positions agree with TRBD1. The J segment lost 8 bases and the V segment lost 0 bases, leaving 15 bases of the junction unmatched. The germline gives CDR1 MGHRA, CDR2 YSYEKL. The CDR3 totals 17 residues. CDR3 sequence: CASSQEAGQTSTSGYTF. CDR3 nucleotide sequence: TGCGCCAGCAGCCAAGAGGCGGGACAGACCTCCACGAGCGGCTACACCTTC.

The chain uses TRBV29-1 and TRBJ2-6; D not certain. V was shortened by 7 bases and J by 0 bases, with 7 bases between the two germline ends. CDR3 length: 13 amino acids. Germline lookup yields CDR1 SQVTM and CDR2 ANQGSEA. The CDR3 sequence: CSARSSGANVLTF. The DNA for the CDR3 is TGCAGCGCCAGGTCCTCTGGGGCCAACGTCCTGACTTTC. The full variable domain, completed using reference TRBV29-1 and TRBJ2-6, is SAVISQKPSRDICQRGTSLTIQCQVDSQVTMMFWYRQQPGQSLTLIATANQGSEATYESGFVIDKFPISRPNLTFSTLTVSNMSPEDSSIYLCSARSSGANVLTFGAGSRLTVL.